This T cell receptor (beta chain) appears in the sequencing data of a study of blood T cell repertoires in COVID-19. Turning to the study itself: Acute and convalescent COVID-19 specimens originated in the United States, Italy and Spain. T cells, B-cell-depleted T cells, or PBMCs provided the cDNA or gDNA that served as material.

The CDR3 runs to 15 residues. V lost 3 bases and J lost 9; bases outside the gene matches: 8. In germline, CDR1 is SGHRS, CDR2 YFSETQ. This clone was picked up one time. As processed by the authors: Estimation of nucleated cell counts relied on the amplification of reference gene primers. The assay was immunoSEQ multiplex PCR, and TCRdb's table has in-frame clones only and misses some. V, J and clone size are those of that table, while D and trimming were read from the DNA. The sample holds approximately 170,000 clones, around nine tenths seen once. The sequenced sample consisted of peripheral blood. The V gene is TRBV5-1, the J gene TRBJ2-2; 10 nucleotides align to TRBD1. The sequence was collected from a man between 70 and 80 years old with acute or convalescent COVID-19. Written as DNA, the CDR3 is TGCGCCAGCAGCTCCCAACCGGGACAGGGGAGGGAGCTGTTTTTT. This translates into CASSSQPGQGRELFF. The entire variable domain, with the rest obtained from reference TRBV5-1 and TRBJ2-2, is as follows: KAGVTQTPRYLIKTRGQQVTLSCSPISGHRSVSWYQQTPGQGLQFLFEYFSETQRNKGNFPGRFSGRQFSNSRSEMNVSTLELGDSALYLCASSSQPGQGRELFFGEGSRLTVL.